The 14 T cell receptor beta chains reported below all come from one sample, sequenced in a study of blood T cell repertoires in COVID-19. Some clones are missing from TCRdb's copy, which holds only in-frame ones; the method was immunoSEQ multiplex PCR. Of about 260,000 clones listed, roughly 80% are singletons. Sequences were obtained from peripheral blood. The origin of the receptors is a woman between 45 and 65 years old who had recovered from COVID-19.

This sequence joins TRBV5-5 and TRBJ1-2; D gene unclear. The V gene lost 2 bases and the J gene lost 4 bases, with 18 bases spanning the gap. The CDR3 covers 16 residues. Germline CDR1 and CDR2: SGHKS and YYEKEE (reference sequence). As DNA, the CDR3 is TGTGCCAGCAGCTTTGGGTCGTCCGGGTGGATCTATGGCTACACCTTC. It encodes CASSFGSSGWIYGYTF.

The rearrangement links TRBV7-2 to TRBJ2-7; TRBD1 matches at 9 bases. Germline V lookup: CDR1 SGHTA, CDR2 FQGNSA. The CDR3 has 14 amino acids. V dropped 4 bases and J dropped 6; count of bases not matched to a gene: 7. The DNA of the CDR3 is TGTGCCAGCAGCTCGGGACAGGGTAGGGGCGAGCAGTACTTC. Translating gives CASSSGQGRGEQYF.

Written as DNA, the CDR3 is TGTGCCAGCAGCCAAGATTTTGTTGCGGCGGGGGTTACCTACGAGCAGTACTTC. It specifies CASSQDFVAAGVTYEQYF. This chain links TRBV4-2 with TRBJ2-7, with 7 bases lining up with TRBD2. The length of the CDR3 is 18 residues. Trimming at V came to 0 bases and at J to 2 bases, leaving 13 bases not matched to a gene. The germline V gene has CDR1 LGHNA and CDR2 YNFKEQ.

The V call is TRBV25-1, the J call TRBJ1-4, with D hard to call. This CDR3 has 11 residues. The germline CDR1 and CDR2 sequences are MGHDK and SYGVNS. Trimming stripped 5 bases from V and 12 bases from J, with 10 bases between. CDR3 DNA sequence: TGTGCCAGCAGTACACTCGGGGAACTGTTTTTT. This gives the protein CASSTLGELFF.

The chain links TRBV28 to TRBJ2-7; 9 bases line up with TRBD1. Losses at the gene ends were 6 bases for V and 3 bases for J; bases not matched to a gene: 3. The CDR3 sequence is 13 residues long. Germline-derived CDR1 and CDR2 are MDHEN and SYDVKM. The CDR3 coding sequence is TGTGCCAGCAGACCGGGACAGGGCTACGAGCAGTACTTC. This sequence encodes CASRPGQGYEQYF.

This chain joins TRBV7-2 and TRBJ2-7; TRBD1 agrees at 9 bases. Germline trimming cut 1 base from V and 3 bases from J; bases unmatched to any gene: 4. The CDR3 consists of 15 residues. Germline values: CDR1 SGHTA, CDR2 FQGNSA. This chain's CDR3 is CASSLGQGVFYEQYF. The CDR3 DNA reads TGTGCCAGCAGCTTAGGACAGGGGGTCTTCTACGAGCAGTACTTC. The full variable domain, in which reference TRBV7-2 and TRBJ2-7 provide the parts outside the CDR3, is GAGVSQSPSNKVTEKGKDVELRCDPISGHTALYWYRQSLGQGLEFLIYFQGNSAPDKSGLPSDRFSAERTGGSVSTLTIQRTQQEDSAVYLCASSLGQGVFYEQYFGPGTRLTVT.

This clone was picked up a small number of times. The V and J genes are TRBV9 and TRBJ1-6; D ambiguous. Trimming cost V 3 bases and J 1 base, with 11 bases left between them. The CDR3 sequence is 16 residues long. From germline, CDR1 is SGDLS and CDR2 YYNGEE. CDR3 residues: CASSGTTGSYNSPLHF. The CDR3 bases are TGTGCCAGCAGCGGAACTACGGGTTCCTATAATTCACCCCTCCACTTT.

J is TRBJ1-2 and V is TRBV5-5, with unresolved D. Looked up from germline, CDR1 is SGHKS and CDR2 is YYEKEE (reference sequence). V was cut by 2 bases and J by 5 bases, with 13 bases left in between. This CDR3 region has 14 residues. CDR3 DNA: TGTGCCAGCAGCTTCCCACAGACCCGTTATGGCTACACCTTC. It is translated as CASSFPQTRYGYTF. Together with reference TRBV5-5 and TRBJ1-2, the CDR3 gives the full variable domain: DAGVTQSPTHLIKTRGQQVTLRCSPISGHKSVSWYQQVLGQGPQFIFQYYEKEERGRGNFPDRFSARQFPNYSSELNVNALLLGDSALYLCASSFPQTRYGYTFGSGTRLTVV.

The count of this clone is one. This chain connects TRBV19 to TRBJ1-6; D ambiguous. The germline V gene has CDR1 LNHDA and CDR2 SQIVND (reference sequence). CDR3 length: 13 amino acids. V lost 5 bases and J lost 6, with 8 bases in between. CDR3 bases: TGTGCCAGTAGTCCAGCTAGTAATTCACCCCTCCACTTT. Translating gives CASSPASNSPLHF.

This sequence joins TRBV28 and TRBJ2-5, with unresolved D. CDR3 size: 13 residues. Germline V gives CDR1 MDHEN, CDR2 SYDVKM. V lost 3 bases to trimming and J lost 5 bases, with 10 bases between them. The CDR3 DNA is TGTGCCAGCAGTTTGTTTCCCGGGGAGACCCAGTACTTC. As protein: CASSLFPGETQYF.

The chain is built from TRBV5-5 and TRBJ2-1; a weak D match, TRBD2 (6 bases). The CDR3 loop spans 12 amino acids. The germline V gene has CDR1 SGHKS and CDR2 YYEKEE (reference sequence). V lost 4 bases and J 8 bases, leaving 10 bases between the germline ends. The CDR3 sequence is CASSKRGDEQFF. In nucleotides, the CDR3 is TGTGCCAGCAGCAAACGCGGGGATGAGCAGTTCTTC. The variable domain in full, with the rest retrieved from reference TRBV5-5 and TRBJ2-1, is DAGVTQSPTHLIKTRGQQVTLRCSPISGHKSVSWYQQVLGQGPQFIFQYYEKEERGRGNFPDRFSARQFPNYSSELNVNALLLGDSALYLCASSKRGDEQFFGPGTRLTVL.

The chain carries TRBV10-3 and TRBJ2-2, with 11 positions matching TRBD1. Germline-derived CDR1 and CDR2 are ENHRY and SYGVKD. This CDR3 spans 15 amino acids. V gave up 7 bases and J gave up 7 bases; unmatched junction bases: 8. The DNA of the CDR3 is TGTGCCATCACCACGGGACAGGGGGTAAACGGGGAGCTGTTTTTT. This gives the protein CAITTGQGVNGELFF.

The rearrangement uses TRBV3-1 (or the pseudogene TRBV3-2) and TRBJ2-7; TRBD2 agrees at 11 bases. The CDR3 length is 15 residues. V trimming: 4 bases; J trimming: 3 bases; junction bases outside the gene matches: 5. In germline, CDR1 is LGHDT, CDR2 YNNKEL (reference sequence). DNA for the CDR3: TGTGCCAGCAGCCCTAGCGGGGGGTCTAACTACGAGCAGTACTTC. This encodes CASSPSGGSNYEQYF.

There are a few counts of this clone. DNA for the CDR3: TGTGCCATCAGTGAGGCGGGAACGACCTACGAGCAGTACTTC. This codes for CAISEAGTTYEQYF. V usage is TRBV10-3 and J usage is TRBJ2-7; weak D call: TRBD2 (6 bases). The CDR3 covers 14 residues. Trimming took off 2 bases at V and 2 bases at J, with 10 bases between the two ends. Germline V gene data show CDR1 as ENHRY and CDR2 as SYGVKD.